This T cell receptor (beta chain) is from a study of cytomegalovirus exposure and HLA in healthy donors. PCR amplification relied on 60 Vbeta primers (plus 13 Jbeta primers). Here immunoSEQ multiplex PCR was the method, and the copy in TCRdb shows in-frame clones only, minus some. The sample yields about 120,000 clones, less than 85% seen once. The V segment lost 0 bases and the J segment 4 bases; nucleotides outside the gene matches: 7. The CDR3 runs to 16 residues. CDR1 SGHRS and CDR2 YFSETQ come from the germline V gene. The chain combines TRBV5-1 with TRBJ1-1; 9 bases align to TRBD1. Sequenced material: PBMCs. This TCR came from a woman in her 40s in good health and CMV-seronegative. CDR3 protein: CASSLAGTGLGTEAFF. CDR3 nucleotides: TGCGCCAGCAGCTTGGCCGGGACAGGGTTGGGCACTGAAGCTTTCTTT.